These T cell receptor beta chains were read from a single sample in a study of response to subunit inactivated influenza vaccine. TCRdb reanalysed the RT-PCR reads using MiXCR and keeps one entry per CDR3 protein. The profile shows about 700,000 distinct CDR3 sequences, over 11% of them singletons. This specimen consisted of PBMCs from blood, obtained 14 to 15 days before vaccination. The source of these receptors is a man aged 50 to 59 who received an inactivated influenza vaccine. The CDR3 runs from the conserved cysteine through the conserved F or W. The D gene is left open where the match is weak. The size of a clone is reported for some rows only, either as once, few or many, or as a class for expanded clones.

d_call,clone_size,j_call,v_call,cdr3_nt,cdr3_aa
TRBD1,few,TRBJ2-7,TRBV2,TGTGCCAGTGTTTCCGGGACAGGGGGCCCAGAGCAGTACTTC,CASVSGTGGPEQYF
TRBD1,few,TRBJ2-1,TRBV3-1,TGTGCCAGCAGCCGTCGGGGACAGAGCTTCTACAATGAGCAGTTCTTC,CASSRRGQSFYNEQFF
.,many,TRBJ1-1,TRBV7-9,TGTGCCAGCAGCGGGGGAAGGAACACTGAAGCTTTCTTT,CASSGGRNTEAFF
TRBD2,few,TRBJ2-1,TRBV6-2/TRBV6-3,TGTGCCAGCAGATCGCTAGCGGGAGCCTACAATGAGCAGTTCTTC,CASRSLAGAYNEQFF
.,few,TRBJ2-3,TRBV28,TGTGCCAGCAGATTGACCTGGACCGGGATAGATACGCAGTATTTT,CASRLTWTGIDTQYF
TRBD2,.,TRBJ2-1,TRBV12-3/TRBV12-4,TGTGCCAGCAGTTTAGCGCTATCGGGCGGGGGGCTCTACAATGAGCAGTTCTTC,CASSLALSGGGLYNEQFF
.,.,TRBJ1-1,TRBV5-6,TGTGCCAGCAGCTCTGTAGGGGGGGAAGCTTTCTTT,CASSSVGGEAFF
.,few,TRBJ2-2,TRBV5-1,TGCGCCAGCAGCTCAGTCCCGGGACCTTCCGGGGAGCTGTTTTTT,CASSSVPGPSGELFF
.,many,TRBJ1-1,TRBV5-1,TGCGCCAGCAGCTTGGACGGGGACACTGAAGCTTTCTTT,CASSLDGDTEAFF
TRBD2,.,TRBJ2-1,TRBV27,TGTGCCAGCAGTTTGATGAGGGAGGGCCTTTTCGTGTCCTTC,CASSLMREGLFVSF
TRBD1,.,TRBJ2-7,TRBV7-9,TGTGCCAGCAGCTTAGATGACGGACAGGGGTCCTACGAGCAGTACTTC,CASSLDDGQGSYEQYF
TRBD2,.,TRBJ2-1,TRBV7-3,TGTGCCAGCAGCTTATCCGCTAGCGGCGATGAGCAGTTCTTC,CASSLSASGDEQFF
.,many,TRBJ1-2,TRBV12-3/TRBV12-4,TGTGCCAGCAGTTTGGACGGAATCTATGGCTACACCTTC,CASSLDGIYGYTF
.,few,TRBJ1-2,TRBV20-1,TGCAGTGCTAGGGGACATGGAAGGACGTCGAACTATGGCTACACCTTC,CSARGHGRTSNYGYTF
.,.,TRBJ1-3,TRBV7-3,TGTGCCAGCAGCTTAATGGGGAGCTCTGGAAACACCATATATTTT,CASSLMGSSGNTIYF
TRBD1,.,TRBJ1-4,TRBV7-9,TGTGCCAGCAGCCTACAGGGGGCTCTTGCAACTAATGAAAAACTGTTTTTT,CASSLQGALATNEKLFF
TRBD1,few,TRBJ2-3,TRBV7-9,TGTGCCAGCAGCCCCGGACAGGGTTATGCAGATACGCAGTATTTT,CASSPGQGYADTQYF
.,.,TRBJ2-2,TRBV14,TGTGCCAGCAGCCAATCTAAACCTATTACCGGGGAGCTGTTTTTT,CASSQSKPITGELFF
TRBD2,.,TRBJ2-1,TRBV7-8,TGTGCCAGCAGCTTAGCCGATGGGAGCGGGACCTACAATGAGCAGTTCTTC,CASSLADGSGTYNEQFF
.,.,TRBJ2-1,TRBV15,TGTGCCACCAGCAGAGATAGGGGGGGGAACAATGAGCAGTTCTTC,CATSRDRGGNNEQFF
TRBD1,.,TRBJ2-4,TRBV12-3/TRBV12-4,TGTGCCAGCAGCCGGGACAGAGCCAAAAACATTCAGTACTTC,CASSRDRAKNIQYF
.,.,TRBJ2-7,TRBV7-2,TGTGCCAGCAGCCTGAAGGGGGGAGGCACAGGCGAGCAGTACTTC,CASSLKGGGTGEQYF
.,.,TRBJ2-3,TRBV7-3,TGTGCCAGCAGCGCCAAGGGGGATACGCAGTATTTT,CASSAKGDTQYF
TRBD2,.,TRBJ2-7,TRBV5-1,TGCGCCAGCAGCGCCACTAGCGGGAGTGAGTACGAGCAGTACTTC,CASSATSGSEYEQYF
.,few,TRBJ1-2,TRBV28,TGTGCCAGCAGTTTGGGGGCCTTCAGTGCTCCCTTCGGGGGCCAGTATGGCTACACCTTC,CASSLGAFSAPFGGQYGYTF
.,.,TRBJ2-7,TRBV12-3/TRBV12-4,TGTGCCAGCAGTTTAAACTGGGACACCTACGAGCAGTACTTC,CASSLNWDTYEQYF
TRBD1,few,TRBJ2-5,TRBV7-9,TGTGCCAGCAGCTTTCAGACAGGGGTGTACCAAGAGACCCAGTACTTC,CASSFQTGVYQETQYF
.,.,TRBJ2-5,TRBV28,TGTGCCAGCAGTCGGTTAACGGAGACCCAGTACTTC,CASSRLTETQYF
.,many,TRBJ2-2,TRBV7-2,TGTGCCAGCAGCCCCATCGGTCACACCGGGGAGCTGTTTTTT,CASSPIGHTGELFF
.,.,TRBJ2-1,TRBV5-1,TGCGCCAGCAGCAAGGGATTCAATGAGCAGTTCTTC,CASSKGFNEQFF
.,.,TRBJ1-2,TRBV7-9,TGTGCCAGCAGCCAGCGACAGGCCCCTGTCTATGGCTACACCTTC,CASSQRQAPVYGYTF
.,.,TRBJ2-7,TRBV6-2/TRBV6-3,TGTGCCAGCAGTCGACTAGAAATCTACGAGCAGTACTTC,CASSRLEIYEQYF
.,.,TRBJ2-7,TRBV7-8,TGTGCCAGCAGCTTAGTGGGGGATGGGTACGAGCAGTACTTC,CASSLVGDGYEQYF
.,few,TRBJ2-1,TRBV9,TGTGCCAGCAGCCGCTATGGGGGGTCTCCGGGGGATGAGCAGTTCTTC,CASSRYGGSPGDEQFF
.,.,TRBJ1-1,TRBV4-2,TGTGCCAGCAGCCAAGAATGGGGGGGGATGAACACTGAAGCTTTCTTT,CASSQEWGGMNTEAFF
.,.,TRBJ2-7,TRBV29-1,TGCAGCGTTCTTTCAATCCCGGACGGGGGAGAGTACGAGCAGTACTTC,CSVLSIPDGGEYEQYF
.,.,TRBJ1-3,TRBV6-5,TGTGCCAGCAGTTACAGGGCGCCTGGAAACACCATATATTTT,CASSYRAPGNTIYF
.,few,TRBJ2-5,TRBV5-1,TGCGCCAGTAACGACTTACTCCAAGAGACCCAGTACTTC,CASNDLLQETQYF
.,.,TRBJ2-2,TRBV7-9,TGTGCCAGCAGCTTAATTCCCCTGACAGGGAACACCGGGGAGCTGTTTTTT,CASSLIPLTGNTGELFF
.,few,TRBJ2-5,TRBV7-2,TGTGCCAGCAGCTTAGGTGGGACCCCCCAAGAGACCCAGTACTTC,CASSLGGTPQETQYF
.,few,TRBJ2-2,TRBV7-9,TGTGCCAGCAGCCATTTACTGGGGACTCTCAGCACCGGGGAGCTGTTTTTT,CASSHLLGTLSTGELFF
.,.,TRBJ1-3,TRBV10-3,TGTGCCATCAGTGAGCGTTCTGGAAACACCATATATTTT,CAISERSGNTIYF
.,.,TRBJ2-7,TRBV19,TGTGCCAGTAGTATCCGGTACACCTCTACGAAGCAGTACTTC,CASSIRYTSTKQYF
TRBD1,few,TRBJ2-5,TRBV4-3,TGCGCCAGCAGCCAAGATAGGGACAGTCAAGAGACCCAGTACTTC,CASSQDRDSQETQYF
.,few,TRBJ1-2,TRBV18,TGTGCCAGCTCACCACCGACAGGCCACTGGGGCCACACCTTC,CASSPPTGHWGHTF
.,.,TRBJ2-1,TRBV6-1,TGTGCCAGCAGTGAAATCCGCGGTAGCTCCTACAATGAGCAGTTCTTC,CASSEIRGSSYNEQFF
.,few,TRBJ1-6,TRBV5-1,TGCGCCAGCAGCTTGGACGACAGTCCCTCGGGCCCCCTCCACTTT,CASSLDDSPSGPLHF